This is a list of T cell receptor beta chains from one sample in a study of cytomegalovirus exposure and HLA in healthy donors. Sequencing was performed with immunoSEQ multiplex PCR; in TCRdb, only in-frame clones are kept and a portion is missing. The sample records under 150,000 clones, around 69% being singletons. Sequencing input: PBMCs. The receptors shown here come from a human donor in good health. CDR3s include the opening cysteine and the closing phenylalanine or tryptophan. The D gene is left open where the match is weak. The size entry is marked missing in some rows and otherwise reads once, few, many or a size class.

CASSFSSGPNEQYF TGTGCCAGCAGCTTTTCGAGCGGGCCTAACGAGCAGTACTTC NA TRBJ2-7 TRBV11-2 NA
CASSLRFMMADNSPLHF TGTGCCAGCAGCTTACGCTTTATGATGGCAGATAATTCACCCCTCCACTTT NA TRBJ1-6 TRBV7-2 NA
CASSMNPNRVEQFF TGTGCCAGCAGCATGAACCCAAATCGGGTTGAGCAGTTCTTC NA TRBJ2-1 TRBV7-9 NA
CASSWTGSLGEQYF TGTGCCAGCAGTTGGACAGGGTCGCTGGGGGAGCAGTACTTC TRBD1 TRBJ2-7 TRBV7-9 NA
CASTPGGGSNQPQHF TGTGCCAGTACCCCCGGGGGGGGGAGCAATCAGCCCCAGCATTTT NA TRBJ1-5 TRBV19 NA
CSAYLFFRDRGYNEQFF TGCAGCGCGTACTTGTTTTTCCGGGACAGGGGTTACAATGAGCAGTTCTTC TRBD1 TRBJ2-1 TRBV29-1 NA
CASRADRDGGNEQFF TGTGCCAGCAGGGCAGACAGGGATGGTGGAAATGAGCAGTTCTTC TRBD1 TRBJ2-1 TRBV2 NA
CASSPQTGNGYTF TGTGCCAGCAGCCCACAAACAGGGAATGGCTACACCTTC NA TRBJ1-2 TRBV7-9 NA
CASSEREANEKLFF TGCGCCAGCAGTGAGAGGGAGGCTAATGAAAAACTGTTTTTT NA TRBJ1-4 TRBV10-1 NA
CASSLVGTDNYGYTF TGTGCCAGCAGCTTAGTCGGGACAGACAACTATGGCTACACCTTC TRBD1 TRBJ1-2 TRBV7-6 once
CASSPLTRGGSTDTQYF TGTGCCAGCTCACCGCTTACCCGCGGCGGGAGCACAGATACGCAGTATTTT NA TRBJ2-3 TRBV18 once
CASWMWGGNNYGYTF TGTGCCAGCTGGATGTGGGGGGGCAATAACTATGGCTACACCTTC NA TRBJ1-2 TRBV28 few
CASSRAGPDTEAFF TGTGCCAGCTCACGGGCAGGTCCGGACACTGAAGCTTTCTTT NA TRBJ1-1 TRBV18 NA
CASSYSWGTNEKLFF TGTGCCAGCAGTTACTCATGGGGCACTAATGAAAAACTGTTTTTT NA TRBJ1-4 TRBV6-5 NA
CASSVGGQDLREQYF TGTGCCAGCAGCGTAGGGGGACAGGACCTTCGGGAGCAGTACTTC TRBD1 TRBJ2-7 TRBV9 NA
CASSYNGDNEQFF TGTGCCAGCAGTTACAACGGGGACAATGAGCAGTTCTTC NA TRBJ2-1 TRBV6-5 NA
CASRPSGRTDTQYF TGTGCCAGCAGACCTAGCGGTAGGACAGATACGCAGTATTTT TRBD2 TRBJ2-3 TRBV28 few
CSVDAGYEQYF TGCAGCGTTGACGCCGGCTACGAGCAGTACTTC NA TRBJ2-7 TRBV29-1 NA
CASSQDFTGTYGYTF TGCGCCAGCAGCCAAGATTTTACAGGTACCTATGGCTACACCTTC NA TRBJ1-2 TRBV4-3 NA
CASSADRSNYEQYF TGTGCCAGCAGCGCGGACAGGTCCAACTACGAGCAGTACTTC TRBD1 TRBJ2-7 TRBV9 NA
CASSLGTSGSGGHEQYF TGTGCCAGCAGCTTAGGGACTAGCGGGAGTGGTGGCCACGAGCAGTACTTC TRBD2 TRBJ2-7 TRBV7-6 once
CATVTVSYEQYF TGTGCCACAGTGACAGTCTCCTACGAGCAGTACTTC NA TRBJ2-7 TRBV30 NA
CATSRGLAGGLAGELFF TGTGCCACCAGCAGAGGCCTAGCGGGAGGATTGGCCGGGGAGCTGTTTTTT TRBD2 TRBJ2-2 TRBV15 NA
CASSLDPAGGPSSYNEQFF TGTGCCAGCAGCTTAGATCCAGCGGGAGGGCCCAGCTCCTACAATGAGCAGTTCTTC TRBD2 TRBJ2-1 TRBV7-2 few
CSVVGQTGEKLFF TGCAGCGTTGTGGGTCAAACGGGTGAAAAACTGTTTTTT NA TRBJ1-4 TRBV29-1 NA
CASSLAGGLNEQYF TGTGCCAGCAGTCTAGCGGGAGGACTCAACGAGCAGTACTTC TRBD2 TRBJ2-7 TRBV6-1 once
CASSIAVGALGGYTF TGTGCCAGTAGTATTGCGGTGGGTGCACTGGGTGGCTACACCTTC NA TRBJ1-2 TRBV19 NA
CASSISGKTYEQYF TGTGCCAGTAGTATTAGCGGAAAAACCTACGAGCAGTACTTC NA TRBJ2-7 TRBV19 NA
CASSPTSGGPLNNEQFF TGTGCCAGCAGCCCGACTAGCGGGGGGCCCCTTAACAATGAGCAGTTCTTC TRBD2 TRBJ2-1 TRBV7-8 NA
CASSTGQGAGSDTQYF TGCGCCAGCAGCACTGGACAGGGGGCAGGCTCAGATACGCAGTATTTT TRBD1 TRBJ2-3 TRBV5-1 NA
CASAEGVRQTQYF TGTGCCAGCGCGGAGGGAGTCCGGCAGACCCAGTACTTC NA TRBJ2-5 TRBV28 NA
CASSPPPPDTIYF TGTGCCAGCTCACCACCCCCACCGGACACCATATATTTT NA TRBJ1-3 TRBV18 NA
CASSPRVTSLALLSGANVLTF TGTGCCAGCAGCCCACGGGTTACTAGCTTAGCCCTCCTATCTGGGGCCAACGTCCTGACTTTC NA TRBJ2-6 TRBV7-3 NA
CASSLREGETQYF TGTGCCAGCAGCCTCAGGGAGGGAGAGACCCAGTACTTC TRBD2 TRBJ2-5 TRBV7-3 NA
CAVGTSYEQYF TGTGCCGTGGGAACTAGCTACGAGCAGTACTTC NA TRBJ2-7 TRBV6-5 NA
CASSLYLTQYF TGTGCCAGCAGCCTCTACCTGACCCAGTACTTC NA TRBJ2-5 TRBV11-2 once
CASSALTDQETQYF TGTGCCAGCAGTGCACTCACAGACCAAGAGACCCAGTACTTC NA TRBJ2-5 TRBV2 few
CASSRREGTSSDTQYF TGTGCCAGCAGCCGGCGGGAGGGGACGAGTTCAGATACGCAGTATTTT TRBD2 TRBJ2-3 TRBV7-9 few
CASSQRRTGINYGYTF TGTGCCAGCAGCCAACGTAGGACAGGGATTAACTATGGCTACACCTTC TRBD1 TRBJ1-2 TRBV14 few
CSAQTVVLAFF TGCAGTGCTCAGACAGTGGTCTTGGCTTTCTTT NA TRBJ1-1 TRBV20-1 NA
CASSIDLSGRRGYTF TGTGCCAGTAGTATAGATCTATCCGGGAGGCGCGGCTACACCTTC NA TRBJ1-2 TRBV19 NA
CSVEEGSNTGELFF TGCAGCGTTGAGGAGGGCTCGAACACCGGGGAGCTGTTTTTT NA TRBJ2-2 TRBV29-1 NA
CASSSTRGPGANVLTF TGTGCCAGCAGCTCTACCCGTGGTCCAGGGGCCAACGTCCTGACTTTC NA TRBJ2-6 TRBV5-4 NA
CASSGERGYGYTF TGTGCCTCTTCAGGGGAAAGGGGCTATGGCTACACCTTC NA TRBJ1-2 TRBV30 NA
CASSLAGGPETQYF TGTGCCAGCAGCTTAGCGGGAGGGCCGGAGACCCAGTACTTC TRBD2 TRBJ2-5 TRBV7-8 NA
CASSLKLAGVTDTQYF TGTGCCAGCAGCCTAAAACTAGCGGGAGTCACAGATACGCAGTATTTT TRBD2 TRBJ2-3 TRBV7-8 NA
CASSQDPRGPGNTIYF TGCGCCAGCAGCCAAGATCCCAGGGGGCCTGGAAACACCATATATTTT TRBD1 TRBJ1-3 TRBV4-3 once
CASSSYRGFLTTEAFF TGTGCCAGCAGTTCCTACAGGGGGTTTTTGACCACTGAAGCTTTCTTT TRBD1 TRBJ1-1 TRBV6-5 NA
CASSRVAGGNTGELFF TGTGCCAGCAGCCGCGTAGCGGGAGGGAACACCGGGGAGCTGTTTTTT TRBD2 TRBJ2-2 TRBV27 NA
CASSVGPAGGDNEQFF TGTGCCAGCAGCGTAGGTCCAGCGGGGGGCGACAATGAGCAGTTCTTC TRBD2 TRBJ2-1 TRBV9 NA
CASSLPDSGTTIYF TGTGCCAGCAGCTTACCAGACTCTGGAACCACCATATATTTT NA TRBJ1-3 TRBV7-9 NA
CATSRPGTINYGYTF TGTGCCACCAGCCGTCCAGGGACTATTAACTATGGCTACACCTTC NA TRBJ1-2 TRBV15 few
CASGKDRGGGYTEAFF TGTGCTAGTGGTAAGGACAGGGGAGGGGGGTACACTGAAGCTTTCTTT TRBD1 TRBJ1-1 TRBV12-5 NA
CASSQARLGTGELFF TGCGCCAGCAGCCAAGCGAGGCTAGGCACCGGGGAGCTGTTTTTT NA TRBJ2-2 TRBV4-3 NA
CASSQVTSQVGEKLFF TGCGCCAGCAGCCAAGTCACTTCTCAGGTTGGCGAAAAACTGTTTTTT NA TRBJ1-4 TRBV4-3 once
CATQNLGTEGNSPPHF TGTGCCACCCAGAACCTGGGGACTGAGGGCAATTCACCCCCCCACTTT NA TRBJ1-6 TRBV6-6 NA
CSGRGETQYF TGCAGTGGGAGAGGGGAGACCCAGTACTTC NA TRBJ2-5 TRBV20-1 NA
CASSLGRDGGEKLFF TGTGCCAGCAGCTTAGGACGGGACGGGGGAGAAAAACTGTTTTTT NA TRBJ1-4 TRBV7-9 NA
CASRDSGEYYEQYF TGTGCCAGCAGGGATAGCGGAGAATACTACGAGCAGTACTTC NA TRBJ2-7 TRBV25-1 NA
CASSQAYEKLFF TGTGCCAGCAGCCAAGCCTATGAAAAACTGTTTTTT NA TRBJ1-4 TRBV4-2 NA